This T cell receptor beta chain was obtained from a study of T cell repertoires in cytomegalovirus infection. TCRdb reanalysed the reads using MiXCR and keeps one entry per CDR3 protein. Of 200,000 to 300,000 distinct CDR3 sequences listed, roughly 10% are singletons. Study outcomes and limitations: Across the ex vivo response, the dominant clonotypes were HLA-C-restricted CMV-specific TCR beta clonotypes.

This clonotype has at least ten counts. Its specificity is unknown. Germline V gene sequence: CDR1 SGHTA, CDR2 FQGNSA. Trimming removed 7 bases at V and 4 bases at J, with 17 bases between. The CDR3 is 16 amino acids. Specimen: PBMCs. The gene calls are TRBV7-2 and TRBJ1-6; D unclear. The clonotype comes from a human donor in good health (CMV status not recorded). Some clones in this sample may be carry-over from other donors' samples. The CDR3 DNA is TGTGCCAGCATCCTGGGAGCAGGACGGTATAATTCACCCCTCCACTTT. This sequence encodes CASILGAGRYNSPLHF.